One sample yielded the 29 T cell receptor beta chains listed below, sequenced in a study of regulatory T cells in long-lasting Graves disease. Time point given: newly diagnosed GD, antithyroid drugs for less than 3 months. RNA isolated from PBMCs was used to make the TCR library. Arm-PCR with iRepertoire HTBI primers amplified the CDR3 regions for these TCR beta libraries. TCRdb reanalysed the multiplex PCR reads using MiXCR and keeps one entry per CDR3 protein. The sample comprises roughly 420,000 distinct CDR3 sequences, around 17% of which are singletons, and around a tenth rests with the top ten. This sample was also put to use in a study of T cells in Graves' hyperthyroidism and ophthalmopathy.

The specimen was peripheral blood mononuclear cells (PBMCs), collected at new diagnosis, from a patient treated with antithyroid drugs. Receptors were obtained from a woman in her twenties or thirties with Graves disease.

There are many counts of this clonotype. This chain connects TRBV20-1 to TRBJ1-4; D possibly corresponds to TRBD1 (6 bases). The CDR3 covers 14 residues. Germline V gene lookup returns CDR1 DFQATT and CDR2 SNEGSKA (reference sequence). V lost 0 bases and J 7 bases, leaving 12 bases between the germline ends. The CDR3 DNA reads TGCAGTGCTAGAGAAGGTGGGGGGGCTGAAAAACTGTTTTTT. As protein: CSAREGGGAEKLFF.

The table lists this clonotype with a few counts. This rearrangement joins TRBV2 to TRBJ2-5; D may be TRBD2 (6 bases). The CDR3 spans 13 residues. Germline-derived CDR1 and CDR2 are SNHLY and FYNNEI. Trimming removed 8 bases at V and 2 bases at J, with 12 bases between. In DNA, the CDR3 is TGTGCCAGCCGGGACTCCCAGCAAGAGACCCAGTACTTC. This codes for CASRDSQQETQYF.

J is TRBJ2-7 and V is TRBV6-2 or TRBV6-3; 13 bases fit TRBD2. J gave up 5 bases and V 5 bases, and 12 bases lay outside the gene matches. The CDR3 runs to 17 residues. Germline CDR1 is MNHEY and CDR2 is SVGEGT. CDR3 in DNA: TGTGCCAGCAGTCCTCTTCAACTAGCGGGAGGGTCCGACGAGCAGTACTTC. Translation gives CASSPLQLAGGSDEQYF.

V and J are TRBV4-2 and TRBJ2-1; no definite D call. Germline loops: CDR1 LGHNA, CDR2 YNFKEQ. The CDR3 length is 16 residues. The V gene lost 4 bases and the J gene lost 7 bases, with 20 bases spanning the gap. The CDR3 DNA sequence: TGTGCCAGCAGCCCCAACGGCGCAGGTGGAGAGAATGAGCAGTTCTTC. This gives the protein CASSPNGAGGENEQFF.

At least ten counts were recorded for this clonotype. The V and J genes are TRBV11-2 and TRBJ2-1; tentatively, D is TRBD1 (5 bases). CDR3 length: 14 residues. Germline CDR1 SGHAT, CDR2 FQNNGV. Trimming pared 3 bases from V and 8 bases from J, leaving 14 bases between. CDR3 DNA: TGTGCCAGCAGCTTGGGGCAGGGTGTCCATGAGCAGTTCTTC. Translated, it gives CASSLGQGVHEQFF.

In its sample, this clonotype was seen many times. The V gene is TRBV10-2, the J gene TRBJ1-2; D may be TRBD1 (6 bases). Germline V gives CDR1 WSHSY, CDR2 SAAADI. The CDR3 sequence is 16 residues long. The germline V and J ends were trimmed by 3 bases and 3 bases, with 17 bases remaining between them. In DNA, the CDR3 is TGCGCCAGCAGTGATACAGGGTCAGGTCGCGACTATGGCTACACCTTC. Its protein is CASSDTGSGRDYGYTF.

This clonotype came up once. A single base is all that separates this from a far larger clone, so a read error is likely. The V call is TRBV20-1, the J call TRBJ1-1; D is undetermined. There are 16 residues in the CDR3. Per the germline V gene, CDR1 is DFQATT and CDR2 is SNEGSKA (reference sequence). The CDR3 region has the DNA TGCAGTGCTAGAGACGGGAGGATGGGCAGCACAGATACGCGGTATTTT. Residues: CSARDGRMGSTDTRYF.

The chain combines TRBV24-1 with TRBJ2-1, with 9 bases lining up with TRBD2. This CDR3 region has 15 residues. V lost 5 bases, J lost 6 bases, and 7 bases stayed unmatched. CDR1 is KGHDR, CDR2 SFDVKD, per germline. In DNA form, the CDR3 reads TGTGCCACCAGTGTGTGGCTAGCGGGGATCAATGAGCAGTTCTTC. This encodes CATSVWLAGINEQFF.

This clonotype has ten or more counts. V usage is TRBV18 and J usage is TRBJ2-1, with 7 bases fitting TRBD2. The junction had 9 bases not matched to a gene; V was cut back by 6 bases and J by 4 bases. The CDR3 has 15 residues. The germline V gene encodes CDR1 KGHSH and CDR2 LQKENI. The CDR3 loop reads CASSVSGNGYNEQFF. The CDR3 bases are TGTGCCAGCTCCGTAAGCGGGAATGGGTACAATGAGCAGTTCTTC.

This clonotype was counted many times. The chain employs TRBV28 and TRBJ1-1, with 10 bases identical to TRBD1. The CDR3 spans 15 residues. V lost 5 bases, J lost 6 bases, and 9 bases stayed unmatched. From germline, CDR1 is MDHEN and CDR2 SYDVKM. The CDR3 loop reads CASSAPGQGFSEAFF. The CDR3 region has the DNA TGTGCCAGCAGTGCCCCGGGACAGGGGTTCTCTGAAGCTTTCTTT.

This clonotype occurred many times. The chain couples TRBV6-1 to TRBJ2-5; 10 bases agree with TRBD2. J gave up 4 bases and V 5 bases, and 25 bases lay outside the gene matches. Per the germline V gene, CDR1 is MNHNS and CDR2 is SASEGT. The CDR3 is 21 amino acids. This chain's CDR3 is CASSTRDLGRPSGSTLETQYF. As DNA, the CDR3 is TGTGCCAGCAGTACCAGAGACCTGGGCCGGCCTAGCGGGAGTACCTTAGAGACCCAGTACTTC.

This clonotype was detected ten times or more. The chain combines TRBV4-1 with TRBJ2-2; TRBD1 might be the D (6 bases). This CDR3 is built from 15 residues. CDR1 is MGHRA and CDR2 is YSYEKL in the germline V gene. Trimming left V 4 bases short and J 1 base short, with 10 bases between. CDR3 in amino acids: CASSLQQGNTGELFF. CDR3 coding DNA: TGCGCCAGCAGCCTTCAACAGGGGAACACCGGGGAGCTGTTTTTT.

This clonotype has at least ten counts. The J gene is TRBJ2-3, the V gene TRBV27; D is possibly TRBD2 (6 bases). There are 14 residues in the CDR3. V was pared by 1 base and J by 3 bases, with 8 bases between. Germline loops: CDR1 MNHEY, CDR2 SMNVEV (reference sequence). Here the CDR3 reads CASSLYRETDTQYF. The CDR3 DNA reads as TGTGCCAGCAGTTTATATCGGGAGACAGATACGCAGTATTTT.

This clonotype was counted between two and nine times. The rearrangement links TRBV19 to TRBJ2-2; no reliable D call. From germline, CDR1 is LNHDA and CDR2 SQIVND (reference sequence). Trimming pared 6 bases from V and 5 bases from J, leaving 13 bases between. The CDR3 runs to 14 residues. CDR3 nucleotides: TGTGCCAGTAGCGGGCGCCAGGAGACCGGGGAGCTGTTTTTT. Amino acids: CASSGRQETGELFF.

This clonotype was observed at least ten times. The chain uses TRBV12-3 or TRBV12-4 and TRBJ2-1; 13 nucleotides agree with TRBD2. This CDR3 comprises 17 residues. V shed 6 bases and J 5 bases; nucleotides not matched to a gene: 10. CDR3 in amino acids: CASSQTSGRRYNNEQFF. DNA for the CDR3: TGTGCCAGCAGCCAGACTAGCGGGAGGAGGTATAACAATGAGCAGTTCTTC.

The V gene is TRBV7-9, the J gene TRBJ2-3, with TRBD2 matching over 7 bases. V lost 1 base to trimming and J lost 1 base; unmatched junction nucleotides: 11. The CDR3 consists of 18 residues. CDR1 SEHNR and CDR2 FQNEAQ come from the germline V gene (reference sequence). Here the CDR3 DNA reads TGTGCCAGCAGCTTAGGGGCTAGCGGAGGCTTCGGCACAGATACGCAGTATTTT. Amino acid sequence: CASSLGASGGFGTDTQYF.

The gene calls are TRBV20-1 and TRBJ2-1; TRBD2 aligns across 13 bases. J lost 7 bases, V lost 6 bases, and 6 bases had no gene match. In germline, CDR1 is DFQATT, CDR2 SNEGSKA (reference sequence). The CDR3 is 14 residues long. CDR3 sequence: CSARTSGSLNEQFF. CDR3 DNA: TGCAGTGCCCGGACTAGCGGGAGTCTAAATGAGCAGTTCTTC.

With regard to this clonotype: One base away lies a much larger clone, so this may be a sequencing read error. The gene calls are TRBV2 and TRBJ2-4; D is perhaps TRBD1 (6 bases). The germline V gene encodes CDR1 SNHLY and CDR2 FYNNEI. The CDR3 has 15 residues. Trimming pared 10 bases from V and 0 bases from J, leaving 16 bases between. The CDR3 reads CAITRTVLAKNIQYF. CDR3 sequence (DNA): TGTGCCATCACCAGGACAGTTCTAGCCAAAAACATTCAGTACTTC.

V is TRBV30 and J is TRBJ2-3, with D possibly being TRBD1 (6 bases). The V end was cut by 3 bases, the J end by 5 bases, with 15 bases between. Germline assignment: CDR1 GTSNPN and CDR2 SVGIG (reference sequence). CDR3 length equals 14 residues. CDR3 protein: CAWSTPPGEDTQYF. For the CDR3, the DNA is TGTGCCTGGAGCACGCCCCCAGGGGAAGATACGCAGTATTTT.

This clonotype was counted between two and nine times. The CDR3 loop is CASRLAPGELFF. The CDR3, as DNA: TGTGCCAGCAGACTAGCCCCCGGGGAGCTGTTTTTT. V is TRBV6-2 or TRBV6-3 and J is TRBJ2-2; D might be TRBD2 (6 bases). V was cut by 6 bases and J by 6 bases, with 8 bases left in between. The CDR3 consists of 12 residues. The germline gives CDR1 MNHEY, CDR2 SVGEGT.

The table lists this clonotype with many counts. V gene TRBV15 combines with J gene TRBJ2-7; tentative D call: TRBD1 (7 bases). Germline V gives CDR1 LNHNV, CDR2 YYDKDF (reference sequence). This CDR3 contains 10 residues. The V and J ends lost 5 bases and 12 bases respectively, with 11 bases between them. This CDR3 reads CATSGGGWYF. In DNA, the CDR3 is TGTGCCACCAGCGGAGGGGGCTGGTACTTC.

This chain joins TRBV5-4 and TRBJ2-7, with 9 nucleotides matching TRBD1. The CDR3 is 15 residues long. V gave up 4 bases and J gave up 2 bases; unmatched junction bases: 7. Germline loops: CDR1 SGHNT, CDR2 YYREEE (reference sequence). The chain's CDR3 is CASSHKGQGPYEQYF. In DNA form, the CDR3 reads TGTGCCAGCAGCCACAAGGGACAGGGACCCTACGAGCAGTACTTC.

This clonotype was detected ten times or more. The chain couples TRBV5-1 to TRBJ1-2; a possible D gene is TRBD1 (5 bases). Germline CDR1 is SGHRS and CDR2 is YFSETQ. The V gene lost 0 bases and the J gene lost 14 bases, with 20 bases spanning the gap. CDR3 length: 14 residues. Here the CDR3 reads CASSLGQTDDHSTF. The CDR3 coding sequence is TGCGCCAGCAGCTTGGGACAGACAGACGACCATTCTACCTTC.

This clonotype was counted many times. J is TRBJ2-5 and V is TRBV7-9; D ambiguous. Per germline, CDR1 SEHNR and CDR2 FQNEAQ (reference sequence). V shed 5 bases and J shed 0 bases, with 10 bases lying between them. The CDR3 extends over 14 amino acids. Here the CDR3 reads CASSNLDYQETQYF. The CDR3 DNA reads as TGTGCCAGCAGCAACCTAGATTACCAAGAGACCCAGTACTTC.

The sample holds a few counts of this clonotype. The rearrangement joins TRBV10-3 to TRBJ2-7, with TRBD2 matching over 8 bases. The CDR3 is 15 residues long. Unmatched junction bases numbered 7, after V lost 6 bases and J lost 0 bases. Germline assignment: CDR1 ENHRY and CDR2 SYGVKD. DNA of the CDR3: TGTGCCATCAGCCCGGGACTAGAAGACTCCTACGAGCAGTACTTC. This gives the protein CAISPGLEDSYEQYF.

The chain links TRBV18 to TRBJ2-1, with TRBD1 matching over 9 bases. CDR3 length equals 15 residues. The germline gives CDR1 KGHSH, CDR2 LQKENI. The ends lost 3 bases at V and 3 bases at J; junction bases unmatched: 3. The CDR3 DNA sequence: TGTGCCAGCTCACCGGGACAGGGACACTACAATGAGCAGTTCTTC. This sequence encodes CASSPGQGHYNEQFF.

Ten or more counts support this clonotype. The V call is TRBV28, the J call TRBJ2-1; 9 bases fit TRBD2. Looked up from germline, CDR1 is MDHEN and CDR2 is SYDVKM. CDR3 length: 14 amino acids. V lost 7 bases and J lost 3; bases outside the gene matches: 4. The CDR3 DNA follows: TGTGCCAGCAAGCTAGCGGGATACTACAATGAGCAGTTCTTC. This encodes CASKLAGYYNEQFF.

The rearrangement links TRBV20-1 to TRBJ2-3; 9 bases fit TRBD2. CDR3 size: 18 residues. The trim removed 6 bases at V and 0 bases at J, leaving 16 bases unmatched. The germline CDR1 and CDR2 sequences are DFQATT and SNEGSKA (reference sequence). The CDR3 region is CSARDSGSLRRSTDTQYF. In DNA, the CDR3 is TGCAGTGCCAGGGATAGCGGGAGTCTCAGGAGAAGCACAGATACGCAGTATTTT.

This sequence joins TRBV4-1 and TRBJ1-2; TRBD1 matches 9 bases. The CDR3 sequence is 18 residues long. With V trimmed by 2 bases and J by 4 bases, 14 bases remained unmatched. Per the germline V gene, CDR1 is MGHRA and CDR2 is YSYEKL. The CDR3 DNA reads TGCGCCAGCAGCCAAATGCCTGGAACGACAGGGGGAGCCTATGGCTACACCTTC. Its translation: CASSQMPGTTGGAYGYTF.